This T cell receptor (beta chain) was recovered during a study of OX40 agonist ivuxolimab in advanced cancers. The wider study: Dose-escalation patients' cancers were hepatocellular carcinoma, melanoma, renal cell or head and neck cancer. A history of anti-PD-1, anti-PD-L1 or anti-CTLA-4 therapy was acceptable, and over 35% had some.

Sequencing used immunoSEQ multiplex PCR; TCRdb keeps in-frame clones, though not all of them. The sample has 50,000 to 70,000 clones, roughly 80% seen once. The germline V gene has CDR1 SGHTA and CDR2 FQGNSA. The germline V and J ends were trimmed by 2 bases and 5 bases, with 9 bases remaining between them. CDR3 length: 13 residues. The source was CD4+ or CD8+ T cells sorted from blood, collected in a trial of the OX40 agonist ivuxolimab. This clonotype was obtained from an adult with an advanced solid tumor such as melanoma, head and neck, liver or kidney cancer. V usage is TRBV7-2 and J usage is TRBJ2-5, with unresolved D. CDR3 region: CASSLIVVETQYF. The DNA of the CDR3 is TGTGCCAGCAGCTTAATAGTGGTGGAGACCCAGTACTTC.